What follows are 26 T cell receptor beta chains derived from one specimen sequenced in a study of early T cells in non-severe SARS-CoV-2 infection. Each CDR3 protein gets one entry after TCRdb re-called the 5' RACE reads with MiXCR. Altogether some 70,000 distinct CDR3 sequences are present, roughly 9.4% being singletons, with the ten largest covering under 6.5%. The sample taken for sequencing was whole blood. These TCRs come from an adult who was a healthcare worker with PCR-confirmed SARS-CoV-2 infection or an uninfected control (not recorded which).

The V call is TRBV6-1, the J call TRBJ1-1, with D perhaps matching TRBD1 (5 bases). Between the trimmed V and J ends, which lost 2 bases and 0 bases, there was a span of 10 bases. The CDR3 is 15 residues long. Germline loops: CDR1 MNHNS, CDR2 SASEGT. The CDR3 loop reads CASSESGPMNTEAFF. Written as DNA, the CDR3 is TGTGCCAGCAGTGAATCAGGGCCCATGAACACTGAAGCTTTCTTT.

This clonotype was recorded many times. In DNA, the CDR3 is TGCGCCAGCAGCTTAGGACAGGGAGCAGATACGCAGTATTTT. Translated: CASSLGQGADTQYF. The rearrangement joins TRBV5-1 to TRBJ2-3, with 8 bases aligning to TRBD1. Germline V gives CDR1 SGHRS, CDR2 YFSETQ. Unmatched junction bases numbered 3, after V lost 2 bases and J lost 4 bases. This CDR3 region has 14 residues.

V and J are TRBV4-3 and TRBJ2-1; 11 nucleotides align to TRBD2. The CDR3 has 16 amino acids. Looked up from germline, CDR1 is LGHNA and CDR2 is YSLEER. Trimming removed 3 bases from V and 7 bases from J; junction bases left unmatched: 8. The CDR3 DNA sequence: TGCGCCAGCAGCCACCCCCTAGCGGGGGGTGAAAATGAGCAGTTCTTC. Protein: CASSHPLAGGENEQFF.

This clonotype has only a few counts. This chain uses TRBV7-2 with TRBJ2-3; D unresolved. CDR1 is SGHTA, CDR2 FQGNSA, per germline. The CDR3 contains 15 residues. With 1 base removed from V and 4 bases from J, the gap between germline ends came to 12 bases. CDR3 residues: CASSLGGAHADTQYF. CDR3 bases: TGTGCCAGCAGCTTAGGGGGTGCGCACGCAGATACGCAGTATTTT.

This clonotype was seen a few times. This sequence joins TRBV2 and TRBJ2-3; 8 bases line up with TRBD1. The CDR3 has 17 residues. The J segment lost 2 bases and the V segment lost 4 bases, leaving 11 bases of the junction unmatched. Germline V lookup: CDR1 SNHLY, CDR2 FYNNEI. The CDR3 reads CASSGEITGGFTDTQYF. CDR3 nucleotides: TGTGCCAGCAGTGGAGAGATAACAGGGGGATTCACAGATACGCAGTATTTT.

This clonotype was seen at least ten times. This chain connects TRBV28 to TRBJ2-7; D gene uncertain. The V and J ends lost 2 bases and 5 bases respectively, with 10 bases between them. Per the germline V gene, CDR1 is MDHEN and CDR2 is SYDVKM. The CDR3 consists of 13 residues. The CDR3 nucleotides are TGTGCCAGCAGTTTAATAGGTTTCGACGAGCAGTACTTC. It codes for CASSLIGFDEQYF. Filled out from reference TRBV28 and TRBJ2-7, the complete variable domain reads DVKVTQSSRYLVKRTGEKVFLECVQDMDHENMFWYRQDPGLGLRLIYFSYDVKMKEKGDIPEGYSVSREKKERFSLILESASTNQTSMYLCASSLIGFDEQYFGPGTRLTVT.

This clonotype was recorded many times. The chain is built from TRBV6-1 and TRBJ1-6; D possibly corresponds to TRBD1 (5 bases). V was clipped by 5 bases and J by 5 bases, with 10 bases between them. This CDR3 is 14 amino acids long. The germline V gene encodes CDR1 MNHNS and CDR2 SASEGT. The CDR3, as DNA: TGTGCCAGCAGTTTCAGGGTAAATAATTCACCCCTCCACTTT. Its translation: CASSFRVNNSPLHF.

This clonotype occurred many times. The chain employs TRBV7-9 and TRBJ2-1; D not certain. Looked up from germline, CDR1 is SEHNR and CDR2 is FQNEAQ (reference sequence). The germline V and J ends were trimmed by 2 bases and 6 bases, with 20 bases remaining between them. This CDR3 contains 17 residues. The CDR3 protein is CASSLYDRILESNEQFF. For the CDR3, the DNA is TGTGCCAGCAGCTTATACGATAGGATCCTAGAGTCCAATGAGCAGTTCTTC.

The chain carries TRBV20-1 and TRBJ2-3; maybe TRBD2 (6 bases). Germline V gene sequence: CDR1 DFQATT, CDR2 SNEGSKA (reference sequence). The ends were cut back, 3 bases at V and 2 bases at J, with 15 bases in the middle. The CDR3 length is 15 residues. DNA for the CDR3: TGCAGTGCTAGTAATCTAGCGATTGCCACAGATACGCAGTATTTT. Protein: CSASNLAIATDTQYF.

The rearrangement uses TRBV29-1 and TRBJ2-7, with unresolved D. The CDR3 has 13 residues. Germline CDR1 is SQVTM and CDR2 is ANQGSEA. V was trimmed by 4 bases and J by 6 bases, leaving 16 bases between them. Here the CDR3 DNA reads TGCAGCGTTGTCACGATAGCAGCTTTCGAGCAGTACTTC. This encodes CSVVTIAAFEQYF.

The chain combines TRBV25-1 with TRBJ2-2; tentatively, D is TRBD1 or TRBD2 (6 bases each). This CDR3 comprises 17 residues. Trimming pared 1 base from V and 7 bases from J, leaving 19 bases between. The germline V gene has CDR1 MGHDK and CDR2 SYGVNS. The CDR3 loop is CASSESLSRGLGGELFF. Here the CDR3 DNA reads TGTGCCAGCAGTGAATCCCTTAGCAGGGGACTTGGCGGGGAGCTGTTTTTT.

The V and J genes are TRBV19 and TRBJ1-5; D unclear. Trimming stripped 1 base from V and 4 bases from J, with 8 bases between. Per the germline V gene, CDR1 is LNHDA and CDR2 is SQIVND (reference sequence). The CDR3 contains 14 residues. Here the CDR3 DNA reads TGTGCCAGTAGTATAGCACTAGGTAATCAGCCCCAGCATTTT. It codes for CASSIALGNQPQHF.

This clonotype was picked up many times. The chain employs TRBV5-1 and TRBJ2-1; the D gene is possibly TRBD1 (6 bases). This CDR3 region has 15 residues. The V gene lost 0 bases and the J gene lost 4 bases, with 11 bases spanning the gap. Germline V lookup: CDR1 SGHRS, CDR2 YFSETQ. The DNA for the CDR3 is TGCGCCAGCAGCTTGGAAGGGGACATTTACAATGAGCAGTTCTTC. Its protein is CASSLEGDIYNEQFF.

The V call is TRBV3-1, the J call TRBJ2-2, with D perhaps matching TRBD2 (5 bases). Deletions cut 1 base from V and 8 bases from J, with 8 bases between. The CDR3 contains 13 residues. Germline CDR1 LGHDT, CDR2 YNNKEL (reference sequence). CDR3 sequence reads: CASSQGGRGELFF. The CDR3 coding sequence is TGTGCCAGCAGCCAAGGAGGGCGGGGGGAGCTGTTTTTT.

This clonotype was detected ten times or more. The chain joins TRBV7-9 to TRBJ2-2; possible D gene TRBD1, 6 bases. Trimming cost V 5 bases and J 4 bases, with 17 bases left between them. Per germline, CDR1 SEHNR and CDR2 FQNEAQ (reference sequence). The CDR3 totals 16 residues. The DNA of the CDR3 is TGTGCCAGCAGCCGCGGCCAGGGGACCGGCACCGGGGAGCTGTTTTTT. Its protein product is CASSRGQGTGTGELFF.

This clonotype has ten or more counts. The chain joins TRBV6-5 to TRBJ1-6, with D hard to call. Germline V lookup: CDR1 MNHEY, CDR2 SVGAGI. V was trimmed by 6 bases and J by 9 bases, leaving 24 bases between them. The CDR3 is 17 residues long. CDR3 DNA sequence: TGTGCCAGCAGCTTTCGACCCCCTCAGGAGGGTACTTCACCCCTCCACTTT. Translated: CASSFRPPQEGTSPLHF.

This clonotype was observed a few times. The chain employs TRBV10-3 and TRBJ2-1, with 13 positions matching TRBD2. In germline, CDR1 is ENHRY, CDR2 SYGVKD. This CDR3 region has 17 residues. Trimming cost V 0 bases and J 6 bases; bases outside gene matches: 5. Here the CDR3 DNA reads TGTGCCATCAGTGAGTCGGGACTAGCGGGACTGAGCAATGAGCAGTTCTTC. Its protein product is CAISESGLAGLSNEQFF.

This clonotype has ten or more counts. The rearrangement links TRBV20-1 to TRBJ2-1; 15 positions match TRBD2. The V gene's germline CDR1 is DFQATT and CDR2 SNEGSKA (reference sequence). V was clipped by 5 bases and J by 8 bases; unmatched bases: 10. This CDR3 has 16 amino acids. CDR3 DNA: TGCAGTGCTGCTGGACTAGCGGGGGGGCATAATTATGAGCAGTTCTTC. This gives the protein CSAAGLAGGHNYEQFF.

At least ten counts were recorded for this clonotype. J is TRBJ1-6 and V is TRBV5-8; 8 bases match TRBD1. Germline CDR1 and CDR2: SGHTS and YDEGEE. The CDR3 extends over 14 amino acids. Trimming removed 3 bases from V and 10 bases from J; junction bases left unmatched: 6. The CDR3 spells CASSYGQGHSPLHF. CDR3 coding DNA: TGTGCCAGCAGCTATGGACAGGGTCACTCACCCCTCCACTTT.

This clonotype has more than one count but fewer than ten. The chain combines TRBV29-1 with TRBJ2-5, with D uncertain. This CDR3 has 11 residues. Germline CDR1 and CDR2: SQVTM and ANQGSEA. Trimming removed 4 bases from V and 9 bases from J, with 12 bases in between. CDR3 sequence (DNA): TGCAGCGTTGGTGGGGAAATGGCCCAGTACTTC. It is translated as CSVGGEMAQYF.

This clonotype turned up a few times. The chain employs TRBV5-1 and TRBJ2-7; no reliable D call. Trimming pared 5 bases from V and 4 bases from J, leaving 16 bases between. Germline CDR1 reads SGHRS; CDR2 reads YFSETQ. The CDR3 is 14 amino acids. The chain's CDR3 is CASSQRADQYEQYF. Written as DNA, the CDR3 is TGCGCCAGCAGTCAACGGGCCGACCAATACGAGCAGTACTTC.

This clonotype occurred many times. V is TRBV7-2 and J is TRBJ2-1, with a weak D call TRBD2 (6 bases). Trimming removed 6 bases at V and 10 bases at J, with 19 bases between. Germline values: CDR1 SGHTA, CDR2 FQGNSA. This CDR3 contains 14 residues. For the CDR3, the DNA is TGTGCCAGCAGACGGGACTTAAACGGTCGCGAGCAGTTCTTC. Its protein product is CASRRDLNGREQFF.

The J gene is TRBJ1-1, the V gene TRBV30; TRBD1 aligns across 8 bases. After removal of 3 bases from V and 10 bases from J, the junction contained 10 bases not matched to a gene. Germline V gene lookup returns CDR1 GTSNPN and CDR2 SVGIG (reference sequence). This CDR3 has 13 residues. Here the CDR3 DNA reads TGTGCCTGGAGGGGAACAGGGGGACTGGTAGCTTTCTTT. Translating it yields CAWRGTGGLVAFF.

Ten or more counts support this clonotype. The gene calls are TRBV4-1 and TRBJ2-3; a possible D gene is TRBD2 (5 bases). V lost 1 base and J lost 1, with 9 bases in between. This CDR3 region has 15 residues. Germline V gives CDR1 MGHRA, CDR2 YSYEKL. CDR3 nucleotide sequence: TGCGCCAGCAGCCAAGGGACTTTCCGCACAGATACGCAGTATTTT. Its protein product is CASSQGTFRTDTQYF.

This clonotype appeared a few times. The chain links TRBV18 to TRBJ2-6, with 8 bases lining up with TRBD1. V lost 5 bases and J lost 0; bases outside the gene matches: 3. The CDR3 is 16 amino acids. Germline CDR1 reads KGHSH; CDR2 reads LQKENI. CDR3 bases: TGTGCCAGCTCAACCAGGGGGCTCTCTGGGGCCAACGTCCTGACTTTC. This codes for CASSTRGLSGANVLTF.

This clonotype showed up many times. CDR3 DNA: TGTGCCAGCAGCGCCGACAGGGGGCTTCCGGAGACCCAGTACTTC. Protein: CASSADRGLPETQYF. V and J are TRBV7-9 and TRBJ2-5; the match to TRBD1 covers 10 bases. J was trimmed by 5 bases and V by 5 bases; bases with no gene match: 8. The CDR3 is made up of 15 amino acids. Germline CDR1 is SEHNR and CDR2 is FQNEAQ (reference sequence).